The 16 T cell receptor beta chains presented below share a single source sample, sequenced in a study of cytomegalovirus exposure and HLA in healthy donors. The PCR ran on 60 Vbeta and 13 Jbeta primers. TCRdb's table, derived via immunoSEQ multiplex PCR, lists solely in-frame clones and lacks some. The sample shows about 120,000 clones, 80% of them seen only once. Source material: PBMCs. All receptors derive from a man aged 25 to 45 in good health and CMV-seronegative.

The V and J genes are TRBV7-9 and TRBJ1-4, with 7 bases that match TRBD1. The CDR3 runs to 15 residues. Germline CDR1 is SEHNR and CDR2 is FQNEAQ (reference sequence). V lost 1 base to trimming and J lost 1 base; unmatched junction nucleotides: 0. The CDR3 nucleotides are TGTGCCAGCAGCTTAGGACAGGGAACTAATGAAAAACTGTTTTTT. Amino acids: CASSLGQGTNEKLFF.

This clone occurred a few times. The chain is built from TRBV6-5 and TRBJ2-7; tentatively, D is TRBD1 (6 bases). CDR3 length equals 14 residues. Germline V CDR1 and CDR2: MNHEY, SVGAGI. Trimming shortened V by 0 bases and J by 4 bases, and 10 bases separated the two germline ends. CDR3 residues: CASSYSGAVYEQYF. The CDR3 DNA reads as TGTGCCAGCAGTTACTCGGGGGCCGTTTACGAGCAGTACTTC.

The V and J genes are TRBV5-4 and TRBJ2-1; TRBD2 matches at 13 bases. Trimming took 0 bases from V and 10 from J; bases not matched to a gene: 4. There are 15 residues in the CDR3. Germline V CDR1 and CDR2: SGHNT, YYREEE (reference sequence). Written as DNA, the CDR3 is TGTGCCAGCAGCTTGGAAGGACTAGCGGGAGTGGAGCAGTTCTTC. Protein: CASSLEGLAGVEQFF.

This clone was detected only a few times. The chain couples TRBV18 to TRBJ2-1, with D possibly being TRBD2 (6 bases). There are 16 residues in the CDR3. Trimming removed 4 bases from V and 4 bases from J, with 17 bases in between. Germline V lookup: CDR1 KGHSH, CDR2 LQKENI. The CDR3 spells CASSHTARGVYNEQFF. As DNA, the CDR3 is TGTGCCAGCTCACACACGGCTCGCGGGGTGTACAATGAGCAGTTCTTC.

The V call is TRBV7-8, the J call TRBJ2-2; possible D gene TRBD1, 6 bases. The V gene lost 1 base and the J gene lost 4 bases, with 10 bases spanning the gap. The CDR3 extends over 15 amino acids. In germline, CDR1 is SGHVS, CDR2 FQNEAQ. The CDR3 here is CASSLVQGVTGELFF. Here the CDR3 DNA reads TGTGCCAGCAGCTTAGTACAGGGTGTCACCGGGGAGCTGTTTTTT.

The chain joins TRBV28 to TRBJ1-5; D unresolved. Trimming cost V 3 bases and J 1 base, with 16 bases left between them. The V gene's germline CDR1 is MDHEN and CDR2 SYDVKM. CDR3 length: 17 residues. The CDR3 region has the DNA TGTGCCAGCAGTTTCTATGGCAGGTCCTTGAGCAATCAGCCCCAGCATTTT. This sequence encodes CASSFYGRSLSNQPQHF. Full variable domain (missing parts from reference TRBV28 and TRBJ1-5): DVKVTQSSRYLVKRTGEKVFLECVQDMDHENMFWYRQDPGLGLRLIYFSYDVKMKEKGDIPEGYSVSREKKERFSLILESASTNQTSMYLCASSFYGRSLSNQPQHFGDGTRLSIL.

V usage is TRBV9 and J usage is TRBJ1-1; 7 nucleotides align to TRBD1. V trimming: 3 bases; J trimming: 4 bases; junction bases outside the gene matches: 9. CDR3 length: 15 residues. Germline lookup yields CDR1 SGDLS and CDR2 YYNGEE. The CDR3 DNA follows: TGTGCCAGCAGCGAGCGGACAGGCCAACGCACTGAAGCTTTCTTT. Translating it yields CASSERTGQRTEAFF.

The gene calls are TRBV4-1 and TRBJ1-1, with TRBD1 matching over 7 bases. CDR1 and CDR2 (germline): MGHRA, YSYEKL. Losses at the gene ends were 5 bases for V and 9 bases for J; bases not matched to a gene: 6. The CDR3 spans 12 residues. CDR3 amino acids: CASSRRQGKAFF. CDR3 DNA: TGCGCCAGCAGCAGACGACAGGGCAAAGCTTTCTTT.

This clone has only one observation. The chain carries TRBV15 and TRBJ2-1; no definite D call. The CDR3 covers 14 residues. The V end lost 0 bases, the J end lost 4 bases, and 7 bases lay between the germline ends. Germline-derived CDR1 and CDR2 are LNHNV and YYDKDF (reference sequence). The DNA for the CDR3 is TGTGCCACCAGCAGAGACTTGTCGTACAATGAGCAGTTCTTC. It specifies CATSRDLSYNEQFF.

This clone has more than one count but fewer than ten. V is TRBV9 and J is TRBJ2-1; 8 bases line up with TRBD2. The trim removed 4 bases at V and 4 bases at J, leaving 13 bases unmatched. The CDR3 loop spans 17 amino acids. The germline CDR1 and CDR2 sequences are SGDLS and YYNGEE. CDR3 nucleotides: TGTGCCAGCAGCCGCGGAGGGGAGCGGGAGTCGTACAATGAGCAGTTCTTC. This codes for CASSRGGERESYNEQFF. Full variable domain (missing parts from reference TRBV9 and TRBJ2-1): DSGVTQTPKHLITATGQRVTLRCSPRSGDLSVYWYQQSLDQGLQFLIQYYNGEERAKGNILERFSAQQFPDLHSELNLSSLELGDSALYFCASSRGGERESYNEQFFGPGTRLTVL.

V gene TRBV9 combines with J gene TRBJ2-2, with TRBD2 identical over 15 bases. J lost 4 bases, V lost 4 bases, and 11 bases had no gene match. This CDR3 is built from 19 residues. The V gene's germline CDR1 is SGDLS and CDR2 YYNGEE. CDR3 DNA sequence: TGTGCCAGCAGCACCAAAGGACTAGCGGGAGGGCCGGGCACCGGGGAGCTGTTTTTT. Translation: CASSTKGLAGGPGTGELFF.

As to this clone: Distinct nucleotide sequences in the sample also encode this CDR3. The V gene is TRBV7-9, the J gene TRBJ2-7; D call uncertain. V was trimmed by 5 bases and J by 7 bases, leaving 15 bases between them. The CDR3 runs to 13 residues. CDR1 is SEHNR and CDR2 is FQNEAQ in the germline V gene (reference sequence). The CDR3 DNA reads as TGTGCCAGCAGCCCCTCAATGGGCATAGAGCAGTACTTC. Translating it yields CASSPSMGIEQYF. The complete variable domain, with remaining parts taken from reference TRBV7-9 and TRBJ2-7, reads DTGVSQNPRHKITKRGQNVTFRCDPISEHNRLYWYRQTLGQGPEFLTYFQNEAQLEKSRLLSDRFSAERPKGSFSTLEIQRTEQGDSAMYLCASSPSMGIEQYFGPGTRLTVT.

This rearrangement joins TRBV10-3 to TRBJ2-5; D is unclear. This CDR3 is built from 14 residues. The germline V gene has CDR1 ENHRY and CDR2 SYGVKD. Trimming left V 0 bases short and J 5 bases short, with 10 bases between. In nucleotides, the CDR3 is TGTGCCATCAGTGAGTCTTCCGCTAGTGAGACCCAGTACTTC. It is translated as CAISESSASETQYF.

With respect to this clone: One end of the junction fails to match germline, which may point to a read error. Here the CDR3 reads CASSLTDRVLVNQPQNF. The CDR3 region has the DNA TGTGCCAGCAGTTTAACGGACAGGGTTTTAGTCAATCAGCCCCAGAATTTT. The genes are TRBV28 and TRBJ1-5, with 8 bases lining up with TRBD1. Germline CDR1 is MDHEN and CDR2 is SYDVKM. There are 17 residues in the CDR3.

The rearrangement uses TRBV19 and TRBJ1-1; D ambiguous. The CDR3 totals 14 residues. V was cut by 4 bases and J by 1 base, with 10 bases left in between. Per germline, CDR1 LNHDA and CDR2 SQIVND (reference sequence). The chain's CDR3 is CASSSQTSNTEAFF. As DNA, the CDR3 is TGTGCCAGTAGTAGCCAGACATCGAACACTGAAGCTTTCTTT.

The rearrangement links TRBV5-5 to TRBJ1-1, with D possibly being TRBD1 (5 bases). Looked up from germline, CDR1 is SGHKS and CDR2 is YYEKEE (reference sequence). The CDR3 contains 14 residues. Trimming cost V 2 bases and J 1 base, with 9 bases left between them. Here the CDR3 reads CASSFRQGNTEAFF. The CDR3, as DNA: TGTGCCAGCAGCTTTCGGCAGGGGAACACTGAAGCTTTCTTT.